A selection of T cell receptor beta chains follows, all from one sample in a study of T-cell reconstitution after alpha-beta-depleted transplantation in children. Each CDR3 protein is one row after TCRdb ran MiXCR on the PCR reads. In the table there are about 230,000 distinct CDR3 sequences, about 12% of which are singletons. Sequences were derived from PBMCs from the stem cell graft donor, sampled from the stem cell graft. The source is a human donor who donated a stem cell graft to a child with acute lymphoblastic leukemia. Each CDR3 is given with its conserved first and last residue. D genes are given only for firm matches. Expanded clones get a size class; other rows say once, few or many, or leave the size out.

cdr3_aa	cdr3_nt	clone_size	v_call	j_call	d_call
CSARAGRGGAADTQYF	TGCAGTGCTAGAGCCGGAAGGGGGGGGGCCGCAGATACGCAGTATTTT	many	TRBV20-1	TRBJ2-3	NA
CAIKGPLNTEAFF	TGTGCCATTAAAGGGCCCCTGAACACTGAAGCTTTCTTT	many	TRBV10-3	TRBJ1-1	NA
CASSTGEYNEQFF	TGTGCCAGCAGCACGGGGGAATACAATGAGCAGTTCTTC	many	TRBV6-2/TRBV6-3	TRBJ2-1	NA
CSVEDQRGADYGYTF	TGCAGCGTTGAAGATCAACGGGGGGCGGACTATGGCTACACCTTC	many	TRBV29-1	TRBJ1-2	NA
CASSQEGGSYNSPLHF	TGTGCCAGCAGCCAAGAAGGCGGCTCCTATAATTCACCCCTCCACTTT	NA	TRBV4-2	TRBJ1-6	NA
CASSTYRSSVYGYTF	TGTGCCAGTAGTACCTACAGATCCTCCGTCTATGGCTACACCTTC	NA	TRBV19	TRBJ1-2	NA
CASSAEGVIWFF	TGTGCCAGCAGCGCCGAGGGAGTAATATGGTTCTTC	many	TRBV7-2	TRBJ2-1	NA
CASKPGIETQYF	TGTGCCAGCAAGCCAGGGATAGAGACCCAGTACTTC	many	TRBV28	TRBJ2-5	NA
CASRSRRETNTEAFF	TGTGCCAGCAGGTCGAGGCGGGAAACGAACACTGAAGCTTTCTTT	many	TRBV5-6	TRBJ1-1	NA
CATRAQTDQTYEQYF	TGCGCCACCCGAGCACAGACGGATCAAACATACGAGCAGTACTTC	few	TRBV5-1	TRBJ2-7	NA
CASSLGTGLQETQYF	TGCGCCAGCAGCTTGGGGACAGGTCTCCAAGAGACCCAGTACTTC	NA	TRBV5-1	TRBJ2-5	TRBD1
CASSLYQGTYEQYF	TGTGCCAGCAGCTTGTACCAGGGAACCTACGAGCAGTACTTC	many	TRBV7-2	TRBJ2-7	NA
CASSYGRVSYEQYF	TGCGCCAGCAGCTATGGACGGGTCTCCTACGAGCAGTACTTC	many	TRBV5-1	TRBJ2-7	NA
CSVEEETVRGYTF	TGCAGCGTTGAAGAGGAAACTGTCAGGGGCTACACCTTC	many	TRBV29-1	TRBJ1-2	NA
CSVEDVNRDSPFYGYTF	TGCAGCGTTGAGGACGTGAACCGGGACTCTCCTTTCTATGGCTACACCTTC	many	TRBV29-1	TRBJ1-2	NA
CASSADRSNQPQHF	TGCGCCAGCAGCGCAGACAGAAGCAATCAGCCCCAGCATTTT	many	TRBV5-1	TRBJ1-5	NA
CASSRQGEGEQYF	TGTGCCAGCAGCCGACAGGGGGAAGGCGAGCAGTACTTC	many	TRBV7-9	TRBJ2-7	TRBD1
CSARHVRDGQPQYF	TGCAGTGCTAGACATGTCCGGGACGGCCAGCCGCAGTATTTT	many	TRBV20-1	TRBJ2-3	NA
CASSLGAPLGNTEAFF	TGTGCCAGCAGCTTGGGGGCACCCTTGGGTAACACTGAAGCTTTCTTT	NA	TRBV5-5	TRBJ1-1	NA
CSVAVDRVTGELFF	TGCAGCGTTGCGGTGGACAGGGTCACCGGGGAGCTGTTTTTT	many	TRBV29-1	TRBJ2-2	TRBD1
CASSQEAAGFTDTQYF	TGCGCCAGCAGCCAAGAGGCAGCGGGATTTACAGATACGCAGTATTTT	many	TRBV4-3	TRBJ2-3	TRBD2
CASRLSGYEQYF	TGTGCCAGCAGACTTTCGGGCTACGAGCAGTACTTC	many	TRBV5-5	TRBJ2-7	NA
CASSLGRRGGQETQYF	TGCGCCAGCAGCTTGGGTCGCCGGGGCGGACAAGAGACCCAGTACTTC	few	TRBV5-1	TRBJ2-5	NA
CASSFQGHYEQYF	TGTGCCAGCAGTTTCCAGGGTCACTACGAGCAGTACTTC	many	TRBV12-3/TRBV12-4	TRBJ2-7	NA
CASSLGLAGELFF	TGTGCCAGCAGTTTAGGGTTGGCCGGGGAGCTGTTTTTT	many	TRBV12-3/TRBV12-4	TRBJ2-2	NA
CASSQGSRGMAEQYF	TGTGCCAGCAGCCAAGGGAGCAGGGGAATGGCCGAGCAGTACTTC	few	TRBV4-2	TRBJ2-7	NA
CSVVTVVYGYTF	TGCAGCGTTGTAACGGTGGTATATGGCTACACCTTC	many	TRBV29-1	TRBJ1-2	NA
CASSHAEGSVRSPLHF	TGTGCCAGCAGCCACGCAGAGGGTTCAGTGAGATCACCCCTCCACTTT	NA	TRBV3-1	TRBJ1-6	NA
CAIRLGQKGEQYF	TGTGCCATCAGACTAGGGCAGAAGGGCGAGCAGTACTTC	many	TRBV10-3	TRBJ2-7	NA
CASRTGVGVNYGYTF	TGTGCCAGCAGGACAGGGGTGGGAGTCAACTATGGCTACACCTTC	many	TRBV5-6	TRBJ1-2	TRBD1
CASSPGLAGAETQYF	TGTGCCAGCAGCCCGGGACTAGCGGGAGCTGAGACCCAGTACTTC	many	TRBV7-2	TRBJ2-5	TRBD2
CASSPGTVNNEQFF	TGTGCCAGCAGCCCTGGGACAGTGAACAATGAGCAGTTCTTC	few	TRBV6-1	TRBJ2-1	TRBD1
CASSPRAGEKSYEQYF	TGCGCCAGCAGCCCGAGGGCAGGGGAGAAATCCTACGAGCAGTACTTC	many	TRBV5-1	TRBJ2-7	NA
CASSSLAGNRRNIQYF	TGTGCCAGCAGTTCATTAGCGGGAAATAGAAGGAACATTCAGTACTTC	many	TRBV6-5	TRBJ2-4	TRBD2
CASSIIHTEAFF	TGTGCCAGCAGCATTATCCACACTGAAGCTTTCTTT	many	TRBV7-2	TRBJ1-1	NA
CASSRSWDRGNQPQHF	TGTGCCAGCAGCCGGAGCTGGGACAGGGGCAATCAGCCCCAGCATTTT	many	TRBV7-2	TRBJ1-5	TRBD1
CASSPTQGKGYTF	TGTGCCAGCAGCCCCACCCAGGGGAAGGGCTACACCTTC	many	TRBV11-2	TRBJ1-2	NA
CASSPGQGRNYGYTF	TGTGCCAGCAGCCCGGGACAGGGGAGGAACTATGGCTACACCTTC	few	TRBV6-1	TRBJ1-2	TRBD1
CSARGQRETQYF	TGCAGTGCTAGAGGACAGAGGGAGACCCAGTACTTC	many	TRBV20-1	TRBJ2-5	NA
CASSLLGQGFYEQYF	TGCGCCAGCAGCTTGCTGGGACAGGGGTTCTACGAGCAGTACTTC	many	TRBV5-1	TRBJ2-7	TRBD1
CASSPGTGFNYGYTF	TGTGCCAGCAGCCCAGGTACAGGGTTTAACTATGGCTACACCTTC	many	TRBV3-1	TRBJ1-2	NA
CSWVGQPNEKLFF	TGCAGTTGGGTCGGACAGCCTAATGAAAAACTGTTTTTT	many	TRBV20-1	TRBJ1-4	NA
CASSLDPASGELFF	TGTGCCAGCAGCTTAGATCCGGCTAGCGGGGAGCTGTTTTTT	many	TRBV11-3	TRBJ2-2	NA
CSAPGQQGYEQYF	TGCAGTGCGCCGGGGCAACAGGGGTACGAGCAGTACTTC	many	TRBV20-1	TRBJ2-7	TRBD1
CSVGLSGTGGKLFF	TGCAGCGTTGGACTCTCTGGGACAGGTGGAAAACTGTTTTTT	medium-sized	TRBV29-1	TRBJ1-4	TRBD1